The clone carrying this T cell receptor beta chain was found a few times. TCRdb re-derived calls from the PCR reads in MiXCR, one entry per CDR3 protein. The sample shows 89,000 or so distinct CDR3 sequences, about 50% of them seen only once. V was shortened by 2 bases and J by 0 bases, with 9 bases between the two germline ends. This CDR3 has 14 residues. Germline V gives CDR1 SGDLS, CDR2 YYNGEE. These data belong to a study of CDR3 diversity in severe acne. The sequencing input was blood. The V gene is TRBV9, the J gene TRBJ2-7; a possible D gene is TRBD2 (5 bases). The receptor was derived from a male donor in good health, serving as a control. The CDR3, as DNA: TGTGCCAGCAGCGTGGGAGTTAGCTCCTACGAGCAGTACTTC. Its protein product is CASSVGVSSYEQYF.